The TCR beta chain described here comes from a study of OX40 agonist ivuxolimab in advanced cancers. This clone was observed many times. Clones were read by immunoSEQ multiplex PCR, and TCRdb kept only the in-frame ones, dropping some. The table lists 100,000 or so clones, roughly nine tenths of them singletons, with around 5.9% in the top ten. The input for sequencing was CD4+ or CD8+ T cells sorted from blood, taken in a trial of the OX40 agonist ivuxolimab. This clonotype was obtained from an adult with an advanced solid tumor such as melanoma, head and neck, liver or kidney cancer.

CDR3 coding DNA: TGTGCCAGCAGCTTAGTGGCAGGGGAGCAGTACTTC. Its protein product is CASSLVAGEQYF. The rearrangement joins TRBV7-8 to TRBJ2-7; D might be TRBD1 (5 bases). The germline V gene encodes CDR1 SGHVS and CDR2 FQNEAQ. The CDR3 contains 12 residues. Trimming pared 1 base from V and 7 bases from J, leaving 8 bases between.